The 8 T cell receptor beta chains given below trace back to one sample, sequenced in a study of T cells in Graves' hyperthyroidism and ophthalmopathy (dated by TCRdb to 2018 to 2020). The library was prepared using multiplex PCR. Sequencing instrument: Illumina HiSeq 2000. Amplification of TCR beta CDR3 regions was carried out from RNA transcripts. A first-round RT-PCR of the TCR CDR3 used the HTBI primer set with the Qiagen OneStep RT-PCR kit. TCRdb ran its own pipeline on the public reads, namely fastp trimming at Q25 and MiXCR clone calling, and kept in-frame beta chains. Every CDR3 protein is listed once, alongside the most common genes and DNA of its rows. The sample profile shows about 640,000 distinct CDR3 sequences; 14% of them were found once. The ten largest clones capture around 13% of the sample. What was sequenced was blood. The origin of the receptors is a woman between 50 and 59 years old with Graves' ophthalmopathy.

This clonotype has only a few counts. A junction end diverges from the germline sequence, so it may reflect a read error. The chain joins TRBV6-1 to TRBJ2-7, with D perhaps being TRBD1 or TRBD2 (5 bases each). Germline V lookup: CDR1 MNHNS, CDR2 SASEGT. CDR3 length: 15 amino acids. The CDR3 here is CASREAGTVSYEQYF. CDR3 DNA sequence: TGTGCCAGCAGGGAAGCCGGGACGGTGAGCTACGAGCAGTACTTC.

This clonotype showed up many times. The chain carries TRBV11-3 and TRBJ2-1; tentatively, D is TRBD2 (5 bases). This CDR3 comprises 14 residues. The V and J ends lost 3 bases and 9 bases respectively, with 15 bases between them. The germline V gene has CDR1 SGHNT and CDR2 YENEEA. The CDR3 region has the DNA TGTGCCAGCAGCTTCGCCCCTAGCTCTGGTGAGCAGTTCTTC. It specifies CASSFAPSSGEQFF.

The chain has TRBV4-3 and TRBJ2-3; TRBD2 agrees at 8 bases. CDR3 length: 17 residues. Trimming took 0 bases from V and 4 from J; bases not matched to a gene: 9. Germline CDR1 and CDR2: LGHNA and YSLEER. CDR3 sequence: CASSQEGPRTSPDTQYF. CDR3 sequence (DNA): TGCGCCAGCAGCCAAGAAGGGCCCCGGACTAGCCCAGATACGCAGTATTTT.

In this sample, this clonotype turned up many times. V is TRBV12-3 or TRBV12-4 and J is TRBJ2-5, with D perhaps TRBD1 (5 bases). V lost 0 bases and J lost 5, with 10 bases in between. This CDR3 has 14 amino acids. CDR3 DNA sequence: TGTGCCAGCAGTTTAGCGACAGTTCTGGAGACCCAGTACTTC. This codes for CASSLATVLETQYF.

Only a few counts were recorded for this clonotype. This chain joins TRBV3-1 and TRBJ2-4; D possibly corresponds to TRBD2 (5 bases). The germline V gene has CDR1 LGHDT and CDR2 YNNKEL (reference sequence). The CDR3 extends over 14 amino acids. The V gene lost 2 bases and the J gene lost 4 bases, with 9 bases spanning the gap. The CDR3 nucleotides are TGTGCCAGCAGCCAACGACTACTAAAAAACATTCAGTACTTC. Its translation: CASSQRLLKNIQYF.

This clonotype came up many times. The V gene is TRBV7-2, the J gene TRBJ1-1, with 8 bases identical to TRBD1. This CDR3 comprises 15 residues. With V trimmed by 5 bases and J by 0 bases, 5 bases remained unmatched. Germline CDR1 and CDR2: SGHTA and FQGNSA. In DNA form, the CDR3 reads TGTGCCAGCAGCCTAGAGGACAGGGTGAACACTGAAGCTTTCTTT. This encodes CASSLEDRVNTEAFF.

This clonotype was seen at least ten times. The CDR3 DNA sequence: TGTGCCAGCAGTGAAGTGGGCGGGCCCTATGGCTACACCTTC. Amino acids: CASSEVGGPYGYTF. This sequence joins TRBV2 and TRBJ1-2; D ambiguous. Looked up from germline, CDR1 is SNHLY and CDR2 is FYNNEI. V was trimmed by 1 base and J by 4 bases, leaving 10 bases between them. The CDR3 spans 14 residues. The variable domain in full, with the rest retrieved from reference TRBV2 and TRBJ1-2, is EPEVTQTPSHQVTQMGQEVILRCVPISNHLYFYWYRQILGQKVEFLVSFYNNEISEKSEIFDDQFSVERPDGSNFTLKIRSTKLEDSAMYFCASSEVGGPYGYTFGSGTRLTVV.

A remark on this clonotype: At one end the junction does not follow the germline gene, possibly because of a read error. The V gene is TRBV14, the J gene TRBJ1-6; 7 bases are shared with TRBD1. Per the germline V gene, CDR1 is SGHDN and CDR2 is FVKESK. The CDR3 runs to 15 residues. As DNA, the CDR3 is TGTGCCAACAGCCAAGCTACAGGGGAGGAATCAGCCCTCCACTTT. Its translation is CANSQATGEESALHF.